Following are 8 T cell receptor beta chains from one sample sequenced in a study of cytomegalovirus exposure and HLA in healthy donors. The PCR made use of 60 Vbeta and 13 Jbeta primers. Profiled with immunoSEQ multiplex PCR; TCRdb holds only in-frame clones, not every one. The profile covers roughly 98,000 clones, with approximately 76% appearing a single time and approximately 2% taken by the ten largest. Sequencing was performed on PBMCs. The origin of the receptors is a man aged 40-50 years in good health and CMV-seronegative.

This clone was observed a few times. The rearrangement joins TRBV21-1 to TRBJ2-3; the table's D call, TRBD1, has no DNA check behind it. TRBV21-1 represents a pseudogene. This CDR3 has 10 residues. Written as DNA, the CDR3 is TGTGCCAGCAAGGGGGATACGCAGTATTTT. Encoded protein: CASKGDTQYF.

This chain uses TRBV7-9 with TRBJ1-2; 10 nucleotides line up with TRBD1. The CDR3 spans 15 residues. Losses at the gene ends were 5 bases for V and 4 bases for J; bases not matched to a gene: 7. Germline V gene lookup returns CDR1 SEHNR and CDR2 FQNEAQ (reference sequence). CDR3 in DNA: TGTGCCAGCAGCGTTGACAGGGGGCAGGGCTATGGCTACACCTTC. Amino acid sequence: CASSVDRGQGYGYTF.

This clone came up once. The chain links TRBV21-1 to TRBJ2-1; the table's TRBD1 call for D was not verified on the DNA. TRBV21-1 is noted as a pseudogene. The CDR3 length is 14 residues. CDR3 sequence reads: CAQKSRQGVNEQFF. The CDR3 DNA sequence: TGTGCCCAAAAATCGCGACAGGGGGTAAATGAGCAGTTCTTC.

This clone was observed a single time. The rearrangement joins TRBV28 to TRBJ1-2, with D perhaps matching TRBD1 (5 bases). The CDR3 is 15 residues long. In germline, CDR1 is MDHEN, CDR2 SYDVKM. Trimming shortened V by 3 bases and J by 4 bases, and 15 bases separated the two germline ends. CDR3 DNA sequence: TGTGCCAGCAGTTTGACCCCGCAGGGTGGCTATGGCTACACCTTC. It codes for CASSLTPQGGYGYTF.

Written as DNA, the CDR3 is TGTGCCAGCCTGGTCGGGTTGGATGGCTACACCTTC. It codes for CASLVGLDGYTF. The chain joins TRBV2 to TRBJ1-2; D is unresolved. Between the trimmed V and J ends, which lost 8 bases and 6 bases, there was a span of 13 bases. The V gene's germline CDR1 is SNHLY and CDR2 FYNNEI. CDR3 length: 12 amino acids.

The chain is built from TRBV11-2 and TRBJ1-1; D remains unclear. This CDR3 is 14 amino acids long. Germline V CDR1 and CDR2: SGHAT, FQNNGV. Between the trimmed V and J ends, which lost 10 bases and 4 bases, there was a span of 19 bases. This CDR3 reads CATQVLGRGTEAFF. The CDR3 DNA follows: TGTGCCACTCAGGTCTTAGGGCGGGGCACTGAAGCTTTCTTT.

This chain uses TRBV4-3 with TRBJ1-4, with unresolved D. The germline CDR1 and CDR2 sequences are LGHNA and YSLEER. Trimming left V 0 bases short and J 7 bases short, with 18 bases between. The CDR3 totals 17 residues. The CDR3 bases are TGCGCCAGCAGCCAAGATATCATTCTAGGTGTTGGTGAAAAACTGTTTTTT. Translating it yields CASSQDIILGVGEKLFF.

The table lists this clone with a few counts. V is TRBV5-1 and J is TRBJ2-6, with a weak D call TRBD2 (5 bases). The V and J ends lost 0 bases and 2 bases respectively, with 6 bases between them. Germline V gene data show CDR1 as SGHRS and CDR2 as YFSETQ. The CDR3 is made up of 15 amino acids. CDR3 protein: CASSLGGPGANVLTF. For the CDR3, the DNA is TGCGCCAGCAGCTTGGGAGGGCCTGGGGCCAACGTCCTGACTTTC.